These 27 T cell receptor beta chains came from one sample sequenced in a study of naive and memory T cell subsets. Overall study results and limits: A few larger clonotypes appeared in naive repertoires, especially CD8, possibly memory cells re-expressing CD45RA.

No antigen is known for these receptors. Both TRBC1 and TRBC2 were covered by a beta constant-region primer of two equimolar oligonucleotides. Four rounds of PCR amplified the ligated cDNA using nested alpha and beta constant-region primers plus SP2. Each CDR3 protein is one row after TCRdb ran MiXCR on the UMI-ligation and nested PCR reads. The repertoire consists of approximately 140,000 distinct CDR3 sequences, with under 25% occurring once and the leading ten covering 0.6% to 0.7%. The sample was naive CD8+ T cells from blood. The receptors were sampled from a human donor in good health.

This clonotype was observed a handful of times. The rearrangement joins TRBV27 to TRBJ2-3, with D perhaps matching TRBD2 (5 bases). CDR3 size: 15 residues. V was trimmed by 3 bases and J by 1 base, leaving 11 bases between them. Germline CDR1 is MNHEY and CDR2 is SMNVEV (reference sequence). This CDR3 reads CASSFEVGGTDTQYF. The CDR3 bases are TGTGCCAGCAGTTTTGAGGTCGGGGGCACAGATACGCAGTATTTT.

A few counts support this clonotype. This chain connects TRBV6-2 or TRBV6-3 to TRBJ2-3; TRBD2 matches 9 bases. The CDR3 covers 16 residues. From germline, CDR1 is MNHEY and CDR2 SVGEGT. With V trimmed by 5 bases and J by 4 bases, 10 bases remained unmatched. In nucleotides, the CDR3 is TGTGCCAGCAGTCCCCTTGTAGCGGGAGTGGCAGATACGCAGTATTTT. Its translation: CASSPLVAGVADTQYF.

In this sample, this clonotype turned up a few times. The chain combines TRBV12-3 or TRBV12-4 with TRBJ1-5; D uncertain. This CDR3 has 16 residues. Trimming left V 3 bases short and J 5 bases short, with 17 bases between. CDR3 nucleotides: TGTGCCAGCAGTTTGGGCGGGATGGGAATCGATCAGCCCCAGCATTTT. The encoded protein is CASSLGGMGIDQPQHF.

This chain links TRBV6-1 with TRBJ1-5, with D tentatively TRBD1 (5 bases). The V and J ends lost 5 bases and 0 bases respectively, with 14 bases between them. CDR3 length: 16 amino acids. Per germline, CDR1 MNHNS and CDR2 SASEGT. In DNA form, the CDR3 reads TGTGCCAGCAGTCTGCAGGGAACCTATAGCAATCAGCCCCAGCATTTT. Translated, it gives CASSLQGTYSNQPQHF.

This clonotype was seen more than once but under ten times. This rearrangement joins TRBV7-6 to TRBJ2-1, with D possibly called TRBD1 or TRBD2 (5 bases each). The CDR3 runs to 14 residues. The V gene lost 0 bases and the J gene lost 10 bases, with 13 bases spanning the gap. CDR1 and CDR2 from the germline V gene are SGHVS and FNYEAQ. CDR3 sequence: CASSLAGPRDEQFF. In DNA, the CDR3 is TGTGCCAGCAGCTTAGCGGGTCCTAGGGACGAGCAGTTCTTC.

This clonotype was counted at least ten times. The chain combines TRBV7-6 with TRBJ2-3, with 10 bases matching TRBD1. Germline CDR1 is SGHVS and CDR2 is FNYEAQ. Trimming at V came to 0 bases and at J to 0 bases, leaving 6 bases not matched to a gene. This CDR3 comprises 18 residues. The DNA for the CDR3 is TGTGCCAGCAGCTTAGCCCGGGACAGGGGACTGAGCACAGATACGCAGTATTTT. This encodes CASSLARDRGLSTDTQYF. Drawing the rest from reference TRBV7-6 and TRBJ2-3, the complete variable domain is GAGVSQSPRYKVTKRGQDVALRCDPISGHVSLYWYRQALGQGPEFLTYFNYEAQQDKSGLPNDRFSAERPEGSISTLTIQRTEQRDSAMYRCASSLARDRGLSTDTQYFGPGTRLTVL.

This clonotype came up a few times. The V call is TRBV7-9, the J call TRBJ2-1; 11 nucleotides align to TRBD2. J lost 4 bases, V lost 5 bases, and 7 bases had no gene match. The CDR3 loop spans 16 amino acids. Per germline, CDR1 SEHNR and CDR2 FQNEAQ (reference sequence). Here the CDR3 DNA reads TGTGCCAGCAGCGGCCCCGGGACTAGCGGTTACAATGAGCAGTTCTTC. As protein: CASSGPGTSGYNEQFF.

This clonotype occurred a few times. The V and J genes are TRBV3-1 and TRBJ2-1, with D unresolved. The CDR3 has 17 residues. Germline loops: CDR1 LGHDT, CDR2 YNNKEL (reference sequence). The V gene lost 0 bases and the J gene lost 0 bases, with 12 bases spanning the gap. The chain's CDR3 is CASSQDVGFPSYNEQFF. The CDR3 bases are TGTGCCAGCAGCCAAGATGTCGGCTTCCCCTCCTACAATGAGCAGTTCTTC.

The chain is built from TRBV27 and TRBJ2-1; 9 positions agree with TRBD1. Per the germline V gene, CDR1 is MNHEY and CDR2 is SMNVEV (reference sequence). There are 14 residues in the CDR3. The J segment lost 4 bases and the V segment lost 6 bases, leaving 4 bases of the junction unmatched. The CDR3 sequence is CASSPQGAYNEQFF. Written as DNA, the CDR3 is TGTGCCAGCAGCCCACAGGGGGCGTACAATGAGCAGTTCTTC.

The J gene is TRBJ2-7, the V gene TRBV27; D ambiguous. CDR1 is MNHEY, CDR2 SMNVEV, per germline (reference sequence). The CDR3 consists of 14 residues. V lost 3 bases, J lost 6 bases, and 15 bases lay in between. The CDR3 sequence: CASSFGSWGSEQYF. CDR3 DNA sequence: TGTGCCAGCAGTTTCGGGTCCTGGGGTTCCGAGCAGTACTTC.

This clonotype was seen more than once but under ten times. The chain couples TRBV18 to TRBJ2-1; a possible D gene is TRBD1 (5 bases). CDR3 size: 12 residues. Germline CDR1 reads KGHSH; CDR2 reads LQKENI. Trimming left V 5 bases short and J 9 bases short, with 11 bases between. As DNA, the CDR3 is TGTGCCAGCTCAGCAGGGTCCATTGAGCAGTTCTTC. Its protein is CASSAGSIEQFF. The full variable domain, in which reference TRBV18 and TRBJ2-1 provide the parts outside the CDR3, is NAGVMQNPRHLVRRRGQEARLRCSPMKGHSHVYWYRQLPEEGLKFMVYLQKENIIDESGMPKERFSAEFPKEGPSILRIQQVVRGDSAAYFCASSAGSIEQFFGPGTRLTVL.

The chain combines TRBV28 with TRBJ2-2, with a tentative D call TRBD2 (5 bases). The V gene lost 6 bases and the J gene lost 2 bases, with 19 bases spanning the gap. The CDR3 extends over 17 amino acids. Germline V gene data show CDR1 as MDHEN and CDR2 as SYDVKM. CDR3 loop: CASSPLAIDRNTGELFF. CDR3 bases: TGTGCCAGCAGCCCCTTAGCGATCGATCGAAACACCGGGGAGCTGTTTTTT.

The rearrangement uses TRBV5-1 and TRBJ2-6, with D unclear. The CDR3 consists of 15 residues. Germline V gene data show CDR1 as SGHRS and CDR2 as YFSETQ. V gave up 6 bases and J gave up 2 bases, with 12 bases separating them. The chain's CDR3 is CASTDTLAGANVLTF. CDR3 DNA: TGCGCCAGCACAGACACGCTCGCTGGGGCCAACGTCCTGACTTTC.

This clonotype showed up just a few times. The genes are TRBV7-9 and TRBJ2-7; the match to TRBD2 covers 8 bases. The CDR3 has 15 residues. Germline V gene lookup returns CDR1 SEHNR and CDR2 FQNEAQ (reference sequence). Trimming at V came to 1 base and at J to 4 bases, leaving 6 bases not matched to a gene. The CDR3 protein is CASSLVDSGIYEQYF. CDR3 DNA sequence: TGTGCCAGCAGCTTAGTTGATAGCGGGATTTACGAGCAGTACTTC.

In its sample, this clonotype was seen a few times. The rearrangement links TRBV5-1 to TRBJ2-7; 8 nucleotides align to TRBD1. This CDR3 is built from 15 residues. Germline loops: CDR1 SGHRS, CDR2 YFSETQ. V shed 4 bases and J 2 bases; nucleotides not matched to a gene: 8. The CDR3: CASSAETGATYEQYF. The DNA for the CDR3 is TGCGCCAGCAGCGCGGAGACAGGGGCCACCTACGAGCAGTACTTC. Full variable domain (rest looked up from reference TRBV5-1 and TRBJ2-7): KAGVTQTPRYLIKTRGQQVTLSCSPISGHRSVSWYQQTPGQGLQFLFEYFSETQRNKGNFPGRFSGRQFSNSRSEMNVSTLELGDSALYLCASSAETGATYEQYFGPGTRLTVT.

The chain joins TRBV12-3 or TRBV12-4 to TRBJ1-2; TRBD1 aligns across 7 bases. The trim removed 7 bases at V and 6 bases at J, leaving 11 bases unmatched. The CDR3 has 14 amino acids. CDR3 DNA: TGTGCCAGCACCCAAGGACAGGTTGACAATGGCTACACCTTC. It specifies CASTQGQVDNGYTF.

This clonotype has only a few counts. The chain joins TRBV7-9 to TRBJ2-3, with no clear D. Trimming left V 0 bases short and J 4 bases short, with 8 bases between. CDR1 is SEHNR, CDR2 FQNEAQ, per germline (reference sequence). CDR3 length equals 14 residues. CDR3 amino acids: CASSLAPPPDTQYF. In nucleotides, the CDR3 is TGTGCCAGCAGCTTAGCACCCCCGCCAGATACGCAGTATTTT.

The chain combines TRBV19 with TRBJ2-1; TRBD2 agrees at 15 bases. In germline, CDR1 is LNHDA, CDR2 SQIVND (reference sequence). The CDR3 runs to 15 residues. Losses at the gene ends were 6 bases for V and 7 bases for J; bases not matched to a gene: 4. CDR3 DNA sequence: TGTGCCAGTAGCCACGGGACTAGCGGGAGGAATGAGCAGTTCTTC. It encodes CASSHGTSGRNEQFF.

In this sample, this clonotype turned up a few times. The chain joins TRBV6-5 to TRBJ2-1; 7 nucleotides line up with TRBD2. CDR3 length: 15 amino acids. V lost 5 bases, J lost 4 bases, and 8 bases stayed unmatched. CDR1 is MNHEY and CDR2 is SVGAGI in the germline V gene. CDR3 in amino acids: CASSQGLPTYNEQFF. In DNA, the CDR3 is TGTGCCAGCAGTCAGGGACTACCTACTTACAATGAGCAGTTCTTC.

In its sample, this clonotype was seen a few times. V is TRBV27 and J is TRBJ1-5, with TRBD1 as a possible D gene (6 bases). Germline V CDR1 and CDR2: MNHEY, SMNVEV (reference sequence). This CDR3 is 14 amino acids long. V lost 5 bases to trimming and J lost 3 bases, with 11 bases between them. In DNA, the CDR3 is TGTGCCAGCAGTGGACAGAGGTACAATCAGCCCCAGCATTTT. Protein sequence: CASSGQRYNQPQHF.

This clonotype has more than one count but fewer than ten. V is TRBV19 and J is TRBJ2-6, with TRBD2 as a possible D gene (5 bases). The V end lost 3 bases, the J end lost 0 bases, and 24 bases lay between the germline ends. From germline, CDR1 is LNHDA and CDR2 SQIVND (reference sequence). The CDR3 runs 21 residues. This chain's CDR3 is CASSITIGGALSPSGANVLTF. In DNA, the CDR3 is TGTGCCAGTAGTATCACTATTGGAGGCGCCCTGTCCCCCTCTGGGGCCAACGTCCTGACTTTC.

The J gene is TRBJ1-2, the V gene TRBV12-3 or TRBV12-4; D is ambiguous. Trimming took off 2 bases at V and 11 bases at J, with 12 bases between the two ends. This CDR3 is built from 12 residues. The CDR3 here is CASSLTETTYTF. The DNA for the CDR3 is TGTGCCAGCAGTTTAACCGAGACTACTTACACCTTC.

The chain carries TRBV20-1 and TRBJ2-7, with a possible D match to TRBD2 (5 bases). Trimming pared 0 bases from V and 4 bases from J, leaving 13 bases between. The CDR3 has 14 residues. Germline V gives CDR1 DFQATT, CDR2 SNEGSKA (reference sequence). CDR3 nucleotide sequence: TGCAGTGCTAGAGAAGTGCTAGCCCCGTACGAGCAGTACTTC. Protein: CSAREVLAPYEQYF.

The J gene is TRBJ1-2, the V gene TRBV28; D not resolved. Germline values: CDR1 MDHEN, CDR2 SYDVKM. The germline V and J ends were trimmed by 3 bases and 4 bases, with 12 bases remaining between them. This CDR3 has 14 residues. The CDR3 nucleotides are TGTGCCAGCAGTTTTCTCTCACAGAGCTATGGCTACACCTTC. Translating gives CASSFLSQSYGYTF.

There are a few counts of this clonotype. This rearrangement joins TRBV3-1 to TRBJ2-4, with 9 bases lining up with TRBD1. The CDR3 spans 18 residues. CDR1 LGHDT and CDR2 YNNKEL come from the germline V gene (reference sequence). Trimming removed 3 bases from V and 0 bases from J; junction bases left unmatched: 9. The DNA for the CDR3 is TGTGCCAGCAGCCATGGGGCCTGGACAGGGGCAGCCAAAAACATTCAGTACTTC. This sequence encodes CASSHGAWTGAAKNIQYF. Complete variable domain (other parts from reference TRBV3-1 and TRBJ2-4): DTAVSQTPKYLVTQMGNDKSIKCEQNLGHDTMYWYKQDSKKFLKIMFSYNNKELIINETVPNRFSPKSPDKAHLNLHINSLELGDSAVYFCASSHGAWTGAAKNIQYFGAGTRLSVL.

CDR3 coding DNA: TGTGCCAGCAGCTTCGCCAGGACTAGCGGGAGTTACGAGCAGTACTTC. The encoded protein is CASSFARTSGSYEQYF. The V call is TRBV13, the J call TRBJ2-7; 13 bases line up with TRBD2. Germline V gene data show CDR1 as PRHDT and CDR2 as FYEKMQ (reference sequence). This CDR3 comprises 16 residues. Trimming cost V 3 bases and J 4 bases; bases outside gene matches: 6.

The chain has TRBV4-1 and TRBJ2-7; D not certain. Germline values: CDR1 MGHRA, CDR2 YSYEKL. Trimming left V 0 bases short and J 2 bases short, with 5 bases between. This CDR3 spans 13 amino acids. CDR3 in amino acids: CASSQDAAYEQYF. CDR3 sequence (DNA): TGCGCCAGCAGCCAAGATGCCGCCTACGAGCAGTACTTC.